This T cell receptor (beta chain) originates from a study of cytomegalovirus exposure and HLA in healthy donors. Overall study findings and caveats: In an earlier analysis, in around 590 donors, most V segments appeared productive either ~87% or ~30% of the time. Several of the most significant clusters were apparently associated with common viral pathogens in a later analysis.

Regarding this clone: Antigen: not known.

Whereas donors were nominally healthy upon sampling, unrecorded immune exposures were probable. PCR primers comprised 60 Vbeta and 13 Jbeta primers. Profiled with immunoSEQ multiplex PCR; TCRdb holds only in-frame clones, not every one. The sample holds 80,000 to 95,000 clones. The CDR3 is made up of 14 amino acids. With 5 bases clipped from V and 4 bases from J, the junction kept 4 bases outside the gene matches. CDR1 SEHNR and CDR2 FQNEAQ come from the germline V gene (reference sequence). The specimen sequenced was PBMCs. The receptor was isolated from a man aged 45-65 years in good health and CMV-seropositive. The chain employs TRBV7-9 and TRBJ2-7; 11 nucleotides align to TRBD1. The CDR3: CASSRWDRGYEQYV. The CDR3 region has the DNA TGTGCCAGCAGCCGGTGGGACAGGGGGTACGAGCAGTACGTC.